A single sample is the source of the 29 T cell receptor beta chains below, sequenced in a study of T cells after yellow fever vaccination. TCRdb ran MiXCR on the 5' RACE reads and lists one entry per CDR3 protein. The sample includes hundreds of thousands of distinct CDR3 sequences, approximately 3.8% of them seen just once. The specimen comprised PBMCs, sampled on the day of the yellow fever booster vaccination. Source of these receptors: a young man who received the YFV17D yellow fever vaccine.

The V gene is TRBV5-1, the J gene TRBJ2-1; 13 bases fit TRBD2. Losses at the gene ends were 6 bases for V and 6 bases for J; bases not matched to a gene: 6. The CDR3 is made up of 15 amino acids. CDR1 is SGHRS, CDR2 YFSETQ, per germline. In DNA form, the CDR3 reads TGCGCCAGCACCTCCGGGACTAGCGGGACCAATGAGCAGTTCTTC. This translates into CASTSGTSGTNEQFF.

The V and J genes are TRBV18 and TRBJ1-3; possibly TRBD1 for D (6 bases). CDR1 and CDR2 from the germline V gene are KGHSH and LQKENI. The CDR3 is 14 amino acids. The V end was cut by 6 bases, the J end by 3 bases, with 12 bases between. This CDR3 is CASSSDSRGNTIYF. The CDR3 DNA sequence: TGTGCCAGCTCTTCGGACAGCCGTGGAAACACCATATATTTT.

This clonotype has at least ten counts. The CDR3 protein is CASKLAGGNTGELFF. The CDR3 DNA follows: TGTGCCAGCAAGCTAGCGGGGGGGAACACCGGGGAGCTGTTTTTT. The J gene is TRBJ2-2, the V gene TRBV11-2; 11 bases agree with TRBD2. CDR1 is SGHAT, CDR2 FQNNGV, per germline. The CDR3 contains 15 residues. The V gene end was trimmed by 7 bases and the J gene end by 1 base; junction bases not matched to a gene: 2.

The chain employs TRBV4-2 and TRBJ1-1, with D tentatively TRBD1 (6 bases). The CDR3 consists of 16 residues. From germline, CDR1 is LGHNA and CDR2 YNFKEQ. The V end was cut by 3 bases, the J end by 1 base, with 15 bases between. In DNA, the CDR3 is TGTGCCAGCAGCCACGTCTACCGGGACACGAACACTGAAGCTTTCTTT. Translation: CASSHVYRDTNTEAFF.

This clonotype was seen many times. This chain links TRBV7-9 with TRBJ1-6; D unclear. From germline, CDR1 is SEHNR and CDR2 FQNEAQ (reference sequence). The CDR3 extends over 16 amino acids. The V gene lost 5 bases and the J gene lost 8 bases, with 19 bases spanning the gap. The CDR3 sequence: CASSKKEPAEHSPLHF. CDR3 sequence (DNA): TGTGCCAGCAGCAAAAAAGAACCGGCTGAACATTCACCCCTCCACTTT.

This clonotype was counted between two and nine times. The rearrangement joins TRBV3-1 to TRBJ1-6, with D unresolved. CDR1 LGHDT and CDR2 YNNKEL come from the germline V gene (reference sequence). This CDR3 contains 17 residues. Trimming left V 1 base short and J 3 bases short, with 13 bases between. The CDR3 region has the DNA TGTGCCAGCAGCCAAGGGTTCGGTCAGAACTATAATTCACCCCTCCACTTT. Protein product: CASSQGFGQNYNSPLHF.

The J gene is TRBJ1-2, the V gene TRBV6-1; 8 bases line up with TRBD1. This CDR3 has 13 residues. Germline values: CDR1 MNHNS, CDR2 SASEGT. V shed 8 bases, J shed 4 bases, and the junction held 6 bases outside the gene matches. DNA of the CDR3: TGTGCCAGCCTACAGGGGGTCGTCTATGGCTACACCTTC. As protein: CASLQGVVYGYTF.

The table lists this clonotype with a few counts. The chain is built from TRBV5-1 and TRBJ1-2; 8 bases match TRBD1. The ends lost 3 bases at V and 1 base at J; junction bases unmatched: 5. From germline, CDR1 is SGHRS and CDR2 YFSETQ. This CDR3 contains 15 residues. CDR3 in amino acids: CASSWDGQGNYGYTF. The CDR3 DNA sequence: TGCGCCAGCAGCTGGGACGGACAGGGTAACTATGGCTACACCTTC.

The chain employs TRBV6-5 and TRBJ1-2; no firm D call. Germline V lookup: CDR1 MNHEY, CDR2 SVGAGI. V lost 6 bases and J lost 1, with 9 bases in between. The CDR3 runs 13 residues. CDR3 DNA sequence: TGTGCCAGCAGCCTATCCGTTAACTATGGCTACACCTTC. This sequence encodes CASSLSVNYGYTF.

This clonotype was detected many times. The V and J genes are TRBV20-1 and TRBJ2-1; D is ambiguous. The length of the CDR3 is 14 residues. Trimming stripped 3 bases from V and 7 bases from J, with 16 bases between. Per the germline V gene, CDR1 is DFQATT and CDR2 is SNEGSKA (reference sequence). The CDR3 coding sequence is TGCAGTGCTAGTGGTGGTCCTTACACGAATGAGCAGTTCTTC. Its translation is CSASGGPYTNEQFF.

This clonotype was observed at least ten times. V usage is TRBV2 and J usage is TRBJ2-1; 8 bases align to TRBD1. V dropped 5 bases and J dropped 5; count of bases not matched to a gene: 5. The CDR3 runs 14 residues. From germline, CDR1 is SNHLY and CDR2 FYNNEI. The CDR3 here is CASSRTGFHNEQFF. CDR3 nucleotide sequence: TGTGCCAGCAGTAGGACAGGGTTTCACAATGAGCAGTTCTTC.

This clonotype was seen many times. The chain is built from TRBV7-6 and TRBJ2-7, with 9 bases aligning to TRBD1. V shed 1 base and J 5 bases; nucleotides not matched to a gene: 9. CDR1 and CDR2 (germline): SGHVS, FNYEAQ. This CDR3 comprises 16 residues. CDR3 region: CASSLDRDRVIHEQYF. CDR3 nucleotides: TGTGCCAGCAGCTTAGACCGGGACAGGGTAATCCACGAGCAGTACTTC.

This clonotype was detected ten times or more. The rearrangement links TRBV11-2 to TRBJ1-1; no definite D call. Germline V gene lookup returns CDR1 SGHAT and CDR2 FQNNGV. CDR3 length equals 13 residues. V lost 7 bases to trimming and J lost 10 bases, with 19 bases between them. The CDR3 DNA reads as TGTGCCAGCACCTCGATCGCCCGGTTTGCAGCTTTCTTT. Amino acids: CASTSIARFAAFF.

The chain joins TRBV7-2 to TRBJ2-2; D is undetermined. V was trimmed by 3 bases and J by 8 bases, leaving 4 bases between them. Germline loops: CDR1 SGHTA, CDR2 FQGNSA. This CDR3 has 11 amino acids. CDR3 coding DNA: TGTGCCAGCAGCTTTGTGGGGGAGCTGTTTTTT. It encodes CASSFVGELFF. Variable domain in full (rest from reference TRBV7-2 and TRBJ2-2): GAGVSQSPSNKVTEKGKDVELRCDPISGHTALYWYRQSLGQGLEFLIYFQGNSAPDKSGLPSDRFSAERTGGSVSTLTIQRTQQEDSAVYLCASSFVGELFFGEGSRLTVL.

This clonotype was observed many times. The gene calls are TRBV12-3 or TRBV12-4 and TRBJ1-5, with a possible D match to TRBD1 (5 bases). Trimming cost V 5 bases and J 7 bases, with 15 bases left between them. The CDR3 spans 14 residues. The CDR3 coding sequence is TGTGCCAGCAGTCGTTGGGGGGTGGGACAGCCCCAGCATTTT. Its protein is CASSRWGVGQPQHF.

The chain couples TRBV20-1 to TRBJ1-1, with D unresolved. This CDR3 has 11 amino acids. CDR1 DFQATT and CDR2 SNEGSKA come from the germline V gene (reference sequence). The V end lost 6 bases, the J end lost 6 bases, and 11 bases lay between the germline ends. The CDR3: CSALGQAEAFF. The DNA of the CDR3 is TGCAGTGCCCTTGGCCAGGCTGAAGCTTTCTTT.

In this sample, this clonotype turned up many times. The chain couples TRBV7-9 to TRBJ1-5; D unclear. V dropped 5 bases and J dropped 4 bases, with 6 bases sitting between them. The CDR3 extends over 12 amino acids. CDR1 and CDR2 (germline): SEHNR, FQNEAQ (reference sequence). CDR3 residues: CASSRQNQPQHF. CDR3 DNA sequence: TGTGCCAGCAGCCGGCAGAATCAGCCCCAGCATTTT.

This clonotype was found a few times. The gene calls are TRBV5-1 and TRBJ1-2, with D uncertain. Germline V lookup: CDR1 SGHRS, CDR2 YFSETQ. Trimming removed 0 bases at V and 8 bases at J, with 11 bases between. This CDR3 is 13 amino acids long. The CDR3 spells CASSLGSGGGYTF. As DNA, the CDR3 is TGCGCCAGCAGCTTGGGATCGGGAGGCGGCTACACCTTC. Drawing the rest from reference TRBV5-1 and TRBJ1-2, the complete variable domain is KAGVTQTPRYLIKTRGQQVTLSCSPISGHRSVSWYQQTPGQGLQFLFEYFSETQRNKGNFPGRFSGRQFSNSRSEMNVSTLELGDSALYLCASSLGSGGGYTFGSGTRLTVV.

Many counts were recorded for this clonotype. In DNA form, the CDR3 reads TGTGCCAGCAGTTCCCTCTGGACAGTCCAAAATGAGGGCTACACCTTC. It translates to CASSSLWTVQNEGYTF. The chain is built from TRBV7-9 and TRBJ1-2, with a tentative D call TRBD1 (6 bases). The CDR3 sequence is 16 residues long. Looked up from germline, CDR1 is SEHNR and CDR2 is FQNEAQ (reference sequence). Deletions cut 6 bases from V and 8 bases from J, with 25 bases between.

The chain joins TRBV10-3 to TRBJ2-5; possibly TRBD2 for D (6 bases). Germline values: CDR1 ENHRY, CDR2 SYGVKD. The CDR3 extends over 14 amino acids. V was pared by 10 bases and J by 1 base, with 16 bases between. In DNA form, the CDR3 reads TGTGCCACACAAAGACTAGGCCCCCAAGAGACCCAGTACTTC. Its translation is CATQRLGPQETQYF.

V is TRBV6-5 and J is TRBJ2-7, with 8 bases identical to TRBD1. The germline CDR1 and CDR2 sequences are MNHEY and SVGAGI. Trimming at V came to 7 bases and at J to 3 bases, leaving 5 bases not matched to a gene. The CDR3 is made up of 13 amino acids. The CDR3 sequence: CASNYGQGYEQYF. The CDR3 DNA reads as TGTGCCAGCAATTATGGACAGGGCTACGAGCAGTACTTC.

The gene calls are TRBV12-3 or TRBV12-4 and TRBJ2-3; 8 bases are a match to TRBD2. J was trimmed by 3 bases and V by 5 bases; bases with no gene match: 10. The CDR3 sequence is 16 residues long. The CDR3 nucleotides read TGTGCCAGCAGTCCACCTCGGCTAGCGGGTACAGATACGCAGTATTTT. The encoded protein is CASSPPRLAGTDTQYF.

V and J are TRBV5-1 and TRBJ2-7, with D perhaps matching TRBD1 (6 bases). Germline V gene data show CDR1 as SGHRS and CDR2 as YFSETQ. The CDR3 is 14 residues long. V lost 1 base, J lost 2 bases, and 10 bases lay in between. The CDR3 sequence is CASSLRQGTYEQYF. CDR3 nucleotides: TGCGCCAGCAGCTTGAGGCAGGGGACCTACGAGCAGTACTTC.

In its sample, this clonotype was seen a few times. This chain joins TRBV12-3 or TRBV12-4 and TRBJ1-2, with D unresolved. V was pared by 5 bases and J by 4 bases, with 11 bases between. This CDR3 spans 13 amino acids. CDR3 nucleotide sequence: TGTGCCAGCAGTCTATTCCCATCCTATGGCTACACCTTC. This sequence encodes CASSLFPSYGYTF.

This clonotype was detected many times. The chain joins TRBV7-8 to TRBJ2-5, with D perhaps being TRBD1 or TRBD2 (5 bases each). Germline values: CDR1 SGHVS, CDR2 FQNEAQ. This CDR3 comprises 15 residues. Trimming removed 2 bases at V and 2 bases at J, with 12 bases between. The CDR3 loop is CASSLSGGVQETQYF. CDR3 coding DNA: TGTGCCAGCAGCTTATCTGGGGGTGTACAAGAGACCCAGTACTTC.

This clonotype has a count of ten or more. The chain joins TRBV4-1 to TRBJ1-1; D is ambiguous. V lost 2 bases to trimming and J lost 0 bases, with 10 bases between them. The length of the CDR3 is 15 residues. Germline V gene data show CDR1 as MGHRA and CDR2 as YSYEKL. CDR3 protein: CASSQLRALNTEAFF. In DNA, the CDR3 is TGCGCCAGCAGCCAATTGAGGGCCCTGAACACTGAAGCTTTCTTT.

The V call is TRBV7-2, the J call TRBJ2-2; D is unresolved. CDR3 length equals 16 residues. Trimming removed 5 bases from V and 0 bases from J, with 13 bases in between. Looked up from germline, CDR1 is SGHTA and CDR2 is FQGNSA. CDR3 nucleotides: TGTGCCAGCAGCGTAAGGCGTAGCTCGAACACCGGGGAGCTGTTTTTT. This encodes CASSVRRSSNTGELFF. Full variable domain (missing parts from reference TRBV7-2 and TRBJ2-2): GAGVSQSPSNKVTEKGKDVELRCDPISGHTALYWYRQSLGQGLEFLIYFQGNSAPDKSGLPSDRFSAERTGGSVSTLTIQRTQQEDSAVYLCASSVRRSSNTGELFFGEGSRLTVL.

This sequence joins TRBV29-1 and TRBJ1-4, with a possible D match to TRBD1 (6 bases). The CDR3 length is 12 residues. V shed 6 bases and J shed 5 bases, with 10 bases lying between them. Germline-derived CDR1 and CDR2 are SQVTM and ANQGSEA. CDR3 coding DNA: TGCAGCGTACGCGGACAGAATGAAAAACTGTTTTTT. Its translation is CSVRGQNEKLFF.

The V call is TRBV18, the J call TRBJ1-1; D unclear. The germline CDR1 and CDR2 sequences are KGHSH and LQKENI. Trimming took off 2 bases at V and 5 bases at J, with 9 bases between the two ends. CDR3 size: 13 residues. This CDR3 reads CASSPDGKTEAFF. In DNA, the CDR3 is TGTGCCAGCTCACCAGACGGGAAGACTGAAGCTTTCTTT.